This TCR beta chain was documented in a study of brain T cells in children with intractable seizures. Study observations and caveats: Pre-surgery blood may have been undersampled, hiding some clones. HCMV serostatus was not known, and viral specificity came from CDR3 similarity only.

Before surgery, patients took at least one anti-epileptic drug. Generated by immunoSEQ multiplex PCR, the TCRdb table keeps only in-frame clones and is missing some. In the table there are about 80,000 clones, around nine tenths of which are singletons. V was pared by 1 base and J by 5 bases, with 9 bases between. CDR1 is GTSNPN, CDR2 SVGIG, per germline (reference sequence). The CDR3 has 12 amino acids. As to this clone: Its target is not known.

This receptor was taken from a girl aged 2 to 10 with Rasmussen encephalitis and intractable seizures. The chain carries TRBV30 and TRBJ2-7; D gene uncertain. The starting material was peripheral blood, obtained at surgery. The CDR3 region has the DNA TGTGCCTGGAGTGGCCAGATGAACGAGCAGTACTTC. Translated, it gives CAWSGQMNEQYF.